The present T cell receptor (beta chain) was sequenced within a study of T-cell reconstitution after alpha-beta-depleted transplantation in children. The trim removed 7 bases at V and 5 bases at J, leaving 6 bases unmatched. The length of the CDR3 is 13 residues. The germline gives CDR1 DFQATT, CDR2 SNEGSKA (reference sequence). The TCRbeta library was prepared with unique molecular identifiers. TCRdb recomputed calls from the PCR reads with MiXCR, one row per CDR3 protein. The table has 200,000 to 250,000 distinct CDR3 sequences, around 9.7% seen once; the top ten hold 5.1%. The receptor was derived from a human donor who donated a stem cell graft to a child with SCID. V is TRBV20-1 and J is TRBJ2-5, with TRBD1 matching over 11 bases. Sequencing was performed on PBMCs from the stem cell graft donor, taken from the stem cell graft. The CDR3 spells CSVDRGLWETQYF. CDR3 in DNA: TGCAGTGTGGACAGGGGGCTTTGGGAGACCCAGTACTTC.